Below are 19 T cell receptor beta chains sequenced from a single sample in a study of T-cell memory formation after mild COVID-19. In TCRdb, the 5' RACE reads were re-called with MiXCR into one record per CDR3 protein. The sample includes under 450,000 distinct CDR3 sequences, under 25% seen only once; the top ten take approximately 22%. The sample comprised PBMCs or a T cell subset sorted from them (not recorded which). The receptor source for this set is a man between 18 and 35 years old who had mild COVID-19 (a few samples of this study predate the infection). Cell type and time point are not known.

The V gene is TRBV7-9, the J gene TRBJ1-3; perhaps TRBD1 as D (5 bases). V was cut by 4 bases and J by 2 bases, with 12 bases left in between. The CDR3 extends over 15 amino acids. In germline, CDR1 is SEHNR, CDR2 FQNEAQ (reference sequence). Here the CDR3 DNA reads TGTGCCAGCAGCTCAGAGACAGCGGCTGGAAACACCATATATTTT. Translation: CASSSETAAGNTIYF.

This clonotype has only a few counts. V gene TRBV28 combines with J gene TRBJ2-5; D remains unclear. The CDR3 length is 12 residues. The germline V gene encodes CDR1 MDHEN and CDR2 SYDVKM. V was shortened by 8 bases and J by 0 bases, with 7 bases between the two germline ends. The DNA for the CDR3 is TGTGCCAGCTACCGGAACCAAGAGACCCAGTACTTC. It codes for CASYRNQETQYF.

The chain employs TRBV12-3 or TRBV12-4 and TRBJ1-2, with D hard to call. The CDR3 totals 17 residues. Trimming shortened V by 5 bases and J by 2 bases, and 21 bases separated the two germline ends. The CDR3 region has the DNA TGTGCCAGCAGTCCCCGAGGGCAGACTAAGTTAAACTATGGCTACACCTTC. Its translation: CASSPRGQTKLNYGYTF.

The CDR3 nucleotides read TGTGCCAGCAGTCCTCTGGGCCAGGGGGCTGAGGGCTACACCTTC. It is translated as CASSPLGQGAEGYTF. The chain joins TRBV27 to TRBJ1-2; 8 bases fit TRBD1. In germline, CDR1 is MNHEY, CDR2 SMNVEV (reference sequence). J lost 8 bases, V lost 5 bases, and 13 bases had no gene match. The length of the CDR3 is 15 residues.

The genes are TRBV20-1 and TRBJ1-2; 7 bases match TRBD1. The CDR3 is made up of 14 amino acids. J gave up 7 bases and V 5 bases, and 13 bases lay outside the gene matches. The germline CDR1 and CDR2 sequences are DFQATT and SNEGSKA (reference sequence). CDR3 DNA: TGCAGTGCTTGGACAGGAGTCGTGCGTGGTGGCTACACCTTC. Protein sequence: CSAWTGVVRGGYTF.

This CDR3 reads CASSRTSGVYTQYF. Written as DNA, the CDR3 is TGTGCCAGCAGCAGGACTAGCGGGGTCTATACGCAGTATTTT. The V and J genes are TRBV11-3 and TRBJ2-3, with 12 positions matching TRBD2. V shed 5 bases and J 7 bases; nucleotides not matched to a gene: 4. The germline gives CDR1 SGHNT, CDR2 YENEEA. The CDR3 length is 14 residues.

This clonotype was observed a few times. The chain carries TRBV9 and TRBJ2-5; tentative D call: TRBD2 (6 bases). The CDR3 contains 15 residues. Germline V gene data show CDR1 as SGDLS and CDR2 as YYNGEE. Trimming left V 4 bases short and J 2 bases short, with 15 bases between. The CDR3 region has the DNA TGTGCCAGCAGCCCCGGCGGGGCGGTGCAAGAGACCCAGTACTTC. The encoded protein is CASSPGGAVQETQYF.

This clonotype showed up many times. The chain links TRBV11-2 to TRBJ2-3, with unresolved D. The CDR3 loop spans 13 amino acids. Trimming took off 0 bases at V and 7 bases at J, with 8 bases between the two ends. Germline V gene sequence: CDR1 SGHAT, CDR2 FQNNGV. The CDR3 sequence: CASSLDRRNTQYF. The CDR3, as DNA: TGTGCCAGCAGCTTAGATCGGCGAAATACGCAGTATTTT.

This clonotype was observed a few times. This rearrangement joins TRBV9 to TRBJ2-5, with a tentative D call TRBD2 (7 bases). The V gene lost 0 bases and the J gene lost 5 bases, with 14 bases spanning the gap. The CDR3 covers 15 residues. Germline assignment: CDR1 SGDLS and CDR2 YYNGEE. The CDR3 bases are TGTGCCAGCAGCGTAGCTCGGGGGGCCTGGGAGACCCAGTACTTC. As protein: CASSVARGAWETQYF.

This clonotype was observed at least ten times. The V gene is TRBV25-1, the J gene TRBJ2-7; no reliable D call. Trimming took 5 bases from V and 3 from J, leaving 14 bases between them. Germline lookup yields CDR1 MGHDK and CDR2 SYGVNS. The CDR3 sequence is 14 residues long. The CDR3 sequence: CASSPQTPHYEQYF. The CDR3 bases are TGTGCCAGCAGTCCACAAACTCCGCACTACGAGCAGTACTTC.

This clonotype was counted a few times. The chain uses TRBV21-1 and TRBJ2-3; TRBD2 was called by the table and not checked on the DNA. TRBV21-1 is a known pseudogene. The CDR3 length is 16 residues. The CDR3 region has the DNA TGTGCCAGCAGCAAAGGACCCGGACGATCCCAGGGCCCGCAGTATTTT. Encoded protein: CASSKGPGRSQGPQYF.

This clonotype was seen a few times. This chain uses TRBV21-1 with TRBJ2-7; TRBD1, as called in the table, went unchecked against the DNA. TRBV21-1 is noted as a pseudogene. The CDR3 runs to 14 residues. This CDR3 is CASSGRDRSCEQYF. The CDR3 DNA is TGTGCCAGCAGCGGCCGGGACAGGTCGTGCGAGCAGTACTTC.

The V call is TRBV4-2, the J call TRBJ2-6, with D possibly matching TRBD2 (5 bases). This CDR3 is 17 amino acids long. Germline V lookup: CDR1 LGHNA, CDR2 YNFKEQ. Trimming removed 1 base at V and 0 bases at J, with 10 bases between. CDR3 protein: CASSQGTGNSGANVLTF. In DNA form, the CDR3 reads TGTGCCAGCAGCCAAGGAACGGGGAACTCTGGGGCCAACGTCCTGACTTTC.

This clonotype was observed a handful of times. The chain links TRBV11-2 to TRBJ2-3; 13 nucleotides agree with TRBD2. Trimming took 5 bases from V and 6 from J; bases not matched to a gene: 17. Germline CDR1 is SGHAT and CDR2 is FQNNGV. There are 19 residues in the CDR3. The CDR3 region is CASSTYRRTSGGARDTQYF. Written as DNA, the CDR3 is TGTGCCAGCAGCACATACCGGCGCACTAGCGGGGGGGCCCGGGATACGCAGTATTTT.

J is TRBJ2-3 and V is TRBV11-2; D not resolved. Germline V gives CDR1 SGHAT, CDR2 FQNNGV. The CDR3 contains 15 residues. The V end lost 1 base, the J end lost 6 bases, and 14 bases lay between the germline ends. The CDR3 region is CASSLGDPLLDTQYF. DNA for the CDR3: TGTGCCAGCAGCTTAGGAGACCCGCTTTTGGATACGCAGTATTTT.

V usage is TRBV4-2 and J usage is TRBJ2-5, with a weak D call TRBD2 (7 bases). The CDR3 runs 15 residues. In germline, CDR1 is LGHNA, CDR2 YNFKEQ. V lost 0 bases to trimming and J lost 3 bases, with 11 bases between them. This CDR3 is CASSQDGGGEETQYF. DNA of the CDR3: TGTGCCAGCAGCCAAGATGGGGGGGGCGAAGAGACCCAGTACTTC.

The chain links TRBV5-1 to TRBJ2-3, with 9 bases identical to TRBD2. There are 17 residues in the CDR3. V was pared by 5 bases and J by 1 base, with 11 bases of the junction left unmatched. Germline loops: CDR1 SGHRS, CDR2 YFSETQ. CDR3 sequence (DNA): TGCGCCAGCAGAATAAACCCCGGCGGGGGGGGCACAGATACGCAGTATTTT. Amino acids: CASRINPGGGGTDTQYF.

This chain connects TRBV7-9 to TRBJ1-2; D gene unclear. The V end lost 5 bases, the J end lost 2 bases, and 21 bases lay between the germline ends. The CDR3 is 17 amino acids. From germline, CDR1 is SEHNR and CDR2 FQNEAQ (reference sequence). CDR3: CASSPGVDGGTNYGYTF. In DNA form, the CDR3 reads TGTGCCAGCAGCCCCGGGGTAGACGGCGGCACCAACTATGGCTACACCTTC. Filled out from reference TRBV7-9 and TRBJ1-2, the complete variable domain reads DTGVSQNPRHKITKRGQNVTFRCDPISEHNRLYWYRQTLGQGPEFLTYFQNEAQLEKSRLLSDRFSAERPKGSFSTLEIQRTEQGDSAMYLCASSPGVDGGTNYGYTFGSGTRLTVV.

The V call is TRBV9, the J call TRBJ2-7; the D gene is possibly TRBD2 (5 bases). The length of the CDR3 is 14 residues. V was shortened by 3 bases and J by 0 bases, with 10 bases between the two germline ends. Germline-derived CDR1 and CDR2 are SGDLS and YYNGEE. CDR3 coding DNA: TGTGCCAGCAGCGCGGACTCCCGCTCCTACGAGCAGTACTTC. Translating it yields CASSADSRSYEQYF.